A selection of T cell receptor beta chains follows, all from one sample in a study of radiotherapy plus CTLA-4 blockade in lung cancer. The assay was immunoSEQ multiplex PCR, and TCRdb's table has in-frame clones only and misses some. This sample has 120,000 or so clones, with 90% found just once. Here the sequenced sample was peripheral blood, taken from a patient treated with radiotherapy plus ipilimumab. These receptor sequences come from a human donor with non-small cell lung cancer that progressed on radiotherapy plus ipilimumab. Both conserved end residues are part of each CDR3. Each record gives: D gene, clone size, V gene, J gene, CDR3 protein, CDR3 DNA. The D gene is left open where the match is weak. A row's size may be missing; if present it is once, few, many or a size class.

d_call: TRBD2; clone_size: NA; v_call: TRBV5-1; j_call: TRBJ2-5; cdr3_aa: CASSSGLAGAQETQYF; cdr3_nt: TGCGCCAGCAGCAGTGGACTAGCGGGGGCCCAAGAGACCCAGTACTTC
d_call: TRBD2; clone_size: NA; v_call: TRBV9; j_call: TRBJ2-1; cdr3_aa: CASSVTSGTSGVSEQFF; cdr3_nt: TGTGCCAGCAGCGTTACTTCCGGGACTAGCGGGGTCAGCGAGCAGTTCTTC
d_call: NA; clone_size: NA; v_call: TRBV19; j_call: TRBJ1-1; cdr3_aa: CASSEGLGTEAFF; cdr3_nt: TGTGCCAGTAGTGAAGGACTGGGGACTGAAGCTTTCTTT
d_call: NA; clone_size: NA; v_call: TRBV9; j_call: TRBJ2-6; cdr3_aa: CASSAQRGANVLTF; cdr3_nt: TGTGCCAGCAGCGCGCAGAGAGGGGCCAACGTCCTGACTTTC
d_call: TRBD1; clone_size: NA; v_call: TRBV7-6; j_call: TRBJ2-7; cdr3_aa: CASSLGGQGAVYEQYF; cdr3_nt: TGTGCCAGCAGCTTAGGGGGACAGGGGGCGGTGTACGAGCAGTACTTC
d_call: NA; clone_size: NA; v_call: TRBV7-3; j_call: TRBJ2-2; cdr3_aa: CASSLSRAGELFF; cdr3_nt: TGTGCCAGCAGCTTATCACGCGCTGGGGAGCTGTTTTTT
d_call: NA; clone_size: NA; v_call: TRBV7-9; j_call: TRBJ2-5; cdr3_aa: CASTLGQIETQYF; cdr3_nt: TGTGCCAGCACCTTAGGGCAGATAGAGACCCAGTACTTC
d_call: TRBD1; clone_size: few; v_call: TRBV27; j_call: TRBJ2-1; cdr3_aa: CASSSVGDRAEQFF; cdr3_nt: TGTGCCAGCAGTTCGGTGGGTGACAGGGCCGAGCAGTTCTTC
d_call: TRBD1; clone_size: NA; v_call: TRBV18; j_call: TRBJ2-1; cdr3_aa: CASSPPGTASAWQFF; cdr3_nt: TGTGCCAGCTCACCACCCGGGACAGCCAGCGCGTGGCAGTTCTTC
d_call: NA; clone_size: NA; v_call: TRBV7-9; j_call: TRBJ2-1; cdr3_aa: CASSFGGNYNEQFF; cdr3_nt: TGTGCCAGCAGCTTCGGCGGGAACTACAATGAGCAGTTCTTC
d_call: TRBD1; clone_size: NA; v_call: TRBV29-1; j_call: TRBJ1-1; cdr3_aa: CSVGTGATEAFF; cdr3_nt: TGCAGCGTTGGGACAGGGGCCACTGAAGCTTTCTTT
d_call: NA; clone_size: NA; v_call: TRBV6-1; j_call: TRBJ1-1; cdr3_aa: CASSENGVMNTEAFF; cdr3_nt: TGTGCCAGCAGTGAAAACGGAGTTATGAACACTGAAGCTTTCTTT
d_call: TRBD2; clone_size: NA; v_call: TRBV7-8; j_call: TRBJ2-3; cdr3_aa: CASSPRLAGDGTDTQYF; cdr3_nt: TGTGCCAGCAGCCCCCGGCTAGCGGGAGACGGTACAGATACGCAGTATTTT